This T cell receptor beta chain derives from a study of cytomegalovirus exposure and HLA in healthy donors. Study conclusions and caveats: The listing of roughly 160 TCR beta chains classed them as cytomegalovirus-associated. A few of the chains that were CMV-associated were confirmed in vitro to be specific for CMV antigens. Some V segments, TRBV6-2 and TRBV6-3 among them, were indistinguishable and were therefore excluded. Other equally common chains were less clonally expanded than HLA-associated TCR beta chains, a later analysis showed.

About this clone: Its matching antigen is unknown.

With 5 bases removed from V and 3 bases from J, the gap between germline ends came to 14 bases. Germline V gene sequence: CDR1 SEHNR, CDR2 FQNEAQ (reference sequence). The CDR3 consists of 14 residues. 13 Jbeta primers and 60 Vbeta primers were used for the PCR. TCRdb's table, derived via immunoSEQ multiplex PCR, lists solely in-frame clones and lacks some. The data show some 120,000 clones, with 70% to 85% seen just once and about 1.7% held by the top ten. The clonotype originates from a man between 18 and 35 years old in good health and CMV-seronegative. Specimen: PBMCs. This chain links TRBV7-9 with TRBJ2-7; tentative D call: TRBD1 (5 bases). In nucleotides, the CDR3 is TGTGCCAGCAGCCCGCCGGACAAGGGCTACGAGCAGTACTTC. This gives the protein CASSPPDKGYEQYF.